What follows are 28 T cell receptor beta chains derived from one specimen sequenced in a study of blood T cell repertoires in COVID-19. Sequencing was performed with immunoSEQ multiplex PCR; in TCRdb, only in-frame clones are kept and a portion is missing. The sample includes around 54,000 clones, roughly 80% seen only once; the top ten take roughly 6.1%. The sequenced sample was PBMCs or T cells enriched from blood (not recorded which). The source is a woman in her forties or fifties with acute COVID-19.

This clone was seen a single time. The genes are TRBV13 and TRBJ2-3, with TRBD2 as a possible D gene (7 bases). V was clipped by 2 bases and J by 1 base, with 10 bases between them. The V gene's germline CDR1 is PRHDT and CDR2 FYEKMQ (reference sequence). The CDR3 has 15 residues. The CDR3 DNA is TGTGCCAGCAGCTTAAGGGGGGGAGGCACAGATACGCAGTATTTT. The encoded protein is CASSLRGGGTDTQYF.

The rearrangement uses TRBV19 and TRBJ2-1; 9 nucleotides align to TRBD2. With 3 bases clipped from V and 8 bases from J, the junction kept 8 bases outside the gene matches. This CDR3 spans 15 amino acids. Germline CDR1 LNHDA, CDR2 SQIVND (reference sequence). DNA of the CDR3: TGTGCCAGTAGTATTGGGATAGCGGGGGCGGATGAGCAGTTCTTC. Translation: CASSIGIAGADEQFF.

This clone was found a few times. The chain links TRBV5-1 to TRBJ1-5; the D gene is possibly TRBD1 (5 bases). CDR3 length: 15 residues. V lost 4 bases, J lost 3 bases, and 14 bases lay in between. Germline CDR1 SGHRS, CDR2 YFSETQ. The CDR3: CASSPIGGANQPQHF. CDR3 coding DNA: TGCGCCAGCAGCCCGATAGGAGGGGCCAATCAGCCCCAGCATTTT.

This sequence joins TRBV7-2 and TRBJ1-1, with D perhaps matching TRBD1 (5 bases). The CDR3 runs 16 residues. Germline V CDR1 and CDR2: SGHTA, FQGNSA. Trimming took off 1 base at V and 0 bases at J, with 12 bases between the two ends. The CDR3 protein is CASSLVRGGLNTEAFF. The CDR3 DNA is TGTGCCAGCAGCTTAGTGCGCGGGGGGTTGAACACTGAAGCTTTCTTT.

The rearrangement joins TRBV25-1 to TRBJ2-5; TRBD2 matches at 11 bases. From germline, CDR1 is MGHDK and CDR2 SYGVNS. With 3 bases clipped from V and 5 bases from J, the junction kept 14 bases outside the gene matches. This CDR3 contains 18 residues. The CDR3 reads CASSEPAHTSGGWETQYF. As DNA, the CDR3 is TGTGCCAGCAGTGAGCCGGCCCATACTAGCGGGGGTTGGGAGACCCAGTACTTC.

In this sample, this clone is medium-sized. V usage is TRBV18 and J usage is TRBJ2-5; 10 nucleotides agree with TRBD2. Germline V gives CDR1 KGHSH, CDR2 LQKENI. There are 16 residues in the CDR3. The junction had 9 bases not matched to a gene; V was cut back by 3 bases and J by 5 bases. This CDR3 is CASSPNQRGGRETQYF. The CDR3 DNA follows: TGTGCCAGCTCACCGAATCAGCGGGGGGGCCGGGAGACCCAGTACTTC.

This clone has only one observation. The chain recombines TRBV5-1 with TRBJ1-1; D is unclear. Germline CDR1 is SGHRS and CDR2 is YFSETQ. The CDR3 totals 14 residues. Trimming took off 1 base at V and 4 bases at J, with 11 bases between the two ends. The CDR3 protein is CASSLTGVITEAFF. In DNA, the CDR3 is TGCGCCAGCAGCTTGACCGGGGTTATCACTGAAGCTTTCTTT.

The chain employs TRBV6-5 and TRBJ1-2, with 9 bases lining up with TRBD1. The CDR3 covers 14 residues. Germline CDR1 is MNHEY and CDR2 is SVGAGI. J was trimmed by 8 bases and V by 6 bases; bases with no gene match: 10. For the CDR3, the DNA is TGTGCCAGCAGACCAACACAGGGGGCAGGGGGCTACACCTTC. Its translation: CASRPTQGAGGYTF.

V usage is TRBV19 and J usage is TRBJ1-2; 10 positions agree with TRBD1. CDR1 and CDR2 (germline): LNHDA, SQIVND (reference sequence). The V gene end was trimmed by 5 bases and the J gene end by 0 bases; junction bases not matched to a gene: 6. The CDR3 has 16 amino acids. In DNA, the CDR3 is TGTGCCAGTAGTCGGACAGGGGGGATGGCTAACTATGGCTACACCTTC. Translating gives CASSRTGGMANYGYTF.

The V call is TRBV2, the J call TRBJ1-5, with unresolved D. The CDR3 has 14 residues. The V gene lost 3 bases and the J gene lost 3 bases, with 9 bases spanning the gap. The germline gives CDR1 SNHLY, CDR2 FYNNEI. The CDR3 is CASSDLQFNQPQHF. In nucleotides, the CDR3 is TGTGCCAGCAGTGATTTACAGTTCAATCAGCCCCAGCATTTT.

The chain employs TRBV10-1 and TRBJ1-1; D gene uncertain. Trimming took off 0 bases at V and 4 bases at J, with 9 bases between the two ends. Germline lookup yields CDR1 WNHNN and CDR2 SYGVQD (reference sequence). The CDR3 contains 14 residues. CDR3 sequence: CASSESWRGTEAFF. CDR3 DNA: TGCGCCAGCAGTGAGTCGTGGAGAGGCACTGAAGCTTTCTTT.

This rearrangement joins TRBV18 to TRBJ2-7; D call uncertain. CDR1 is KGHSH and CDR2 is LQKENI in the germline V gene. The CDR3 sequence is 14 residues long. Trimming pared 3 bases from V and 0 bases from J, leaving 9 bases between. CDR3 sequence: CASSPSTSSYEQYF. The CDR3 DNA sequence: TGTGCCAGCTCACCCTCAACAAGCTCCTACGAGCAGTACTTC.

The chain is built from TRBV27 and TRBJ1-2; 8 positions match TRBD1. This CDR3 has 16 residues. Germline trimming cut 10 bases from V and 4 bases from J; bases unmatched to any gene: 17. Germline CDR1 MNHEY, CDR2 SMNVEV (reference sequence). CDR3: CATRGIEDREIYGYTF. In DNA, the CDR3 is TGTGCCACCAGGGGTATCGAGGACAGGGAGATCTATGGCTACACCTTC.

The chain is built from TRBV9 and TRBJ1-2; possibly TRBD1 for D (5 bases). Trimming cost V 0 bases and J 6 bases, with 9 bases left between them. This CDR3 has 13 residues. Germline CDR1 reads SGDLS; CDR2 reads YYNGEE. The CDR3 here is CASSVGGGDGYTF. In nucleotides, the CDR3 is TGTGCCAGCAGCGTAGGGGGAGGGGATGGCTACACCTTC. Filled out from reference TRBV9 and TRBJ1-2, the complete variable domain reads DSGVTQTPKHLITATGQRVTLRCSPRSGDLSVYWYQQSLDQGLQFLIQYYNGEERAKGNILERFSAQQFPDLHSELNLSSLELGDSALYFCASSVGGGDGYTFGSGTRLTVV.

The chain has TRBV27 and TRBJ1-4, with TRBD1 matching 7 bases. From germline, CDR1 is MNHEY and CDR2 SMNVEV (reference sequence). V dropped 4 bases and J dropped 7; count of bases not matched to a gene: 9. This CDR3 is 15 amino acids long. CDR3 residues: CASSSDRVSGEKLFF. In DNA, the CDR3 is TGTGCCAGCAGTTCCGACAGGGTATCCGGTGAAAAACTGTTTTTT.

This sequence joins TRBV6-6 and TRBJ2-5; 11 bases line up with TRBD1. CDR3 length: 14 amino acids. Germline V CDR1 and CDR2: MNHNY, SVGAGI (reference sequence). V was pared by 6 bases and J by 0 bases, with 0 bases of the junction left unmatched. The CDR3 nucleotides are TGTGCCAGCAGGGACAGGGGGCACCAAGAGACCCAGTACTTC. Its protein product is CASRDRGHQETQYF.

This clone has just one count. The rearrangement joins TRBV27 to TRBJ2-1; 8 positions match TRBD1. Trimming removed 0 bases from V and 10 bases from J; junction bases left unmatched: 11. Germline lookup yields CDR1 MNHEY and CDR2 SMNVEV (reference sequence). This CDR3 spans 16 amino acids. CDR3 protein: CASSLSHQGALSEQFF. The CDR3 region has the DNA TGTGCCAGCAGTTTATCCCACCAGGGGGCCCTCTCGGAGCAGTTCTTC.

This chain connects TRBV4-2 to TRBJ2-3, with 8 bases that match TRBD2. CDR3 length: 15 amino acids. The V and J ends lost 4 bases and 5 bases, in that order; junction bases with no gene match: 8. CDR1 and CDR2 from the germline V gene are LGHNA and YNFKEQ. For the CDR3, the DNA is TGTGCCAGCAGCCCCCCGGGACTAGTGCAAGATACGCAGTATTTT. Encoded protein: CASSPPGLVQDTQYF.

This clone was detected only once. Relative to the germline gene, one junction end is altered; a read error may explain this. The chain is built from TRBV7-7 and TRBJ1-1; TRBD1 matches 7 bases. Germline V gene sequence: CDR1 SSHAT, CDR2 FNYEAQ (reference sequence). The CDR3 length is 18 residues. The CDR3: CASSLHQTGDGMNTEAFF. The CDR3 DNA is TGTGCTAGCAGCTTACATCAAACAGGGGACGGGATGAACACTGAAGCTTTCTTT.

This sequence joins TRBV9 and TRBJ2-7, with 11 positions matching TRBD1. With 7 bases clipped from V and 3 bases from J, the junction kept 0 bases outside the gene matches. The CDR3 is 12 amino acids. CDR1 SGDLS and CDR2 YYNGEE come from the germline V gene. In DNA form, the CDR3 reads TGTGCCAGCGGGACAGGGGGCTACGAGCAGTACTTC. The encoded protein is CASGTGGYEQYF.

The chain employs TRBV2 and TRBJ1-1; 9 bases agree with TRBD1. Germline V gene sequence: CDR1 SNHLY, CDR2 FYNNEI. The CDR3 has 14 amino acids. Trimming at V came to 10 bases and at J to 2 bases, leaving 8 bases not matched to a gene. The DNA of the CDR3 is TGTGCCACCACTGACAGGGGGACCAACACTGAAGCTTTCTTT. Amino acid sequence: CATTDRGTNTEAFF.

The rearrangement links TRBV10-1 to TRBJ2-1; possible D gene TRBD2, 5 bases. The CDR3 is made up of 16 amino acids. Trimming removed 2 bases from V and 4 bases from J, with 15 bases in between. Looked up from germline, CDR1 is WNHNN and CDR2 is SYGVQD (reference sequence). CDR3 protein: CASSEGRVWEYNEQFF. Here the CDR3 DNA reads TGCGCCAGCAGTGAGGGTAGGGTCTGGGAGTACAATGAGCAGTTCTTC.

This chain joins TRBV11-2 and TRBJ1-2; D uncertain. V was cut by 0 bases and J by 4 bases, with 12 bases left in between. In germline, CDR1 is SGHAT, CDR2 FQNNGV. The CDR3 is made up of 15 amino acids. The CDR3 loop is CASSLEPKAIYGYTF. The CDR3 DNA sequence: TGTGCCAGCAGCTTAGAACCCAAAGCCATCTATGGCTACACCTTC.

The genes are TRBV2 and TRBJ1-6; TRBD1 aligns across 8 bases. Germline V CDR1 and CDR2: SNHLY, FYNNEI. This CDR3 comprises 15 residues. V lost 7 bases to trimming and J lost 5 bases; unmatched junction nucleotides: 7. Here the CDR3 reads CASTQDRVHNSPLHF. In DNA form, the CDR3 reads TGTGCCAGCACTCAGGACAGGGTTCATAATTCACCCCTCCACTTT.

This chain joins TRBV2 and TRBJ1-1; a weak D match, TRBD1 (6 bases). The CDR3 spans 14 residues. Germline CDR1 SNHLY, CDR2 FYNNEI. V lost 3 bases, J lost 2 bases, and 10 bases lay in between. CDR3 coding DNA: TGTGCCAGCAGTGAGGACAGACTTAACACTGAAGCTTTCTTT. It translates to CASSEDRLNTEAFF.

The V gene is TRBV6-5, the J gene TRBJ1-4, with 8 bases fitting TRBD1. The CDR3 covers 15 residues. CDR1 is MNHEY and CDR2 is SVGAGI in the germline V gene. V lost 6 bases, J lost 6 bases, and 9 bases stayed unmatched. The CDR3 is CASRVTGEPDEKLFF. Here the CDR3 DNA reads TGTGCCAGCAGGGTGACAGGGGAGCCGGATGAAAAACTGTTTTTT.

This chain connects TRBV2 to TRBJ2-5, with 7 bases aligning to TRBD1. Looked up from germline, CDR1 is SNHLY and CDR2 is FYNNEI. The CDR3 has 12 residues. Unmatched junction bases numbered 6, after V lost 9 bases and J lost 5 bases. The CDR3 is CASDRVGETQYF. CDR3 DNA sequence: TGTGCCAGTGACAGGGTAGGGGAGACCCAGTACTTC.

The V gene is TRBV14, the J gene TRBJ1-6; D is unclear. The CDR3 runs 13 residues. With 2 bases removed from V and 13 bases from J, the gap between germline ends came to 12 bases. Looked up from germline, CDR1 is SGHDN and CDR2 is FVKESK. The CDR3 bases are TGTGCCAGCAGCCAAAGGGCTGCGGGGCCCCTCCACTTT. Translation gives CASSQRAAGPLHF. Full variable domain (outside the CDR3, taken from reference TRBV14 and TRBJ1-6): EAGVTQFPSHSVIEKGQTVTLRCDPISGHDNLYWYRRVMGKEIKFLLHFVKESKQDESGMPNNRFLAERTGGTYSTLKVQPAELEDSGVYFCASSQRAAGPLHFGNGTRLTVT.